What follows are 12 T cell receptor beta chains derived from one specimen sequenced in a study of blood T cell repertoires in COVID-19. Repertoires were generated with immunoSEQ multiplex PCR, while TCRdb's copy carries only in-frame clones and drops some. The sample has more than 350,000 clones, approximately 87% seen once. The sequencing input was peripheral blood. These receptors were taken from a woman in her twenties or thirties with COVID-19, enrolled during active disease.

The chain uses TRBV13 and TRBJ2-7; 8 positions agree with TRBD1. J lost 6 bases, V lost 2 bases, and 9 bases had no gene match. Germline V gene data show CDR1 as PRHDT and CDR2 as FYEKMQ (reference sequence). This CDR3 is 15 amino acids long. CDR3 bases: TGTGCCAGCAGCTTAAGGGGGCAGGGGGCGACCGAGCAGTACTTC. Translating gives CASSLRGQGATEQYF.

The chain carries TRBV5-1 and TRBJ2-1; D may be TRBD1 (5 bases). Germline loops: CDR1 SGHRS, CDR2 YFSETQ. Trimming removed 1 base at V and 10 bases at J, with 9 bases between. This CDR3 is built from 12 residues. DNA for the CDR3: TGCGCCAGCAGCTTGACAGGAAGGGAGCAGTTCTTC. It codes for CASSLTGREQFF.

The chain has TRBV5-1 and TRBJ2-7; TRBD2 matches at 11 bases. Per the germline V gene, CDR1 is SGHRS and CDR2 is YFSETQ. Trimming at V came to 0 bases and at J to 5 bases, leaving 4 bases not matched to a gene. The CDR3 length is 15 residues. The CDR3 reads CASSLVVAGGDEQYF. The CDR3 coding sequence is TGCGCCAGCAGCTTGGTGGTAGCGGGAGGGGACGAGCAGTACTTC.

The J gene is TRBJ2-1, the V gene TRBV24-1; D is possibly TRBD1 (6 bases). Trimming removed 1 base from V and 10 bases from J, with 13 bases in between. The CDR3 contains 14 residues. CDR1 is KGHDR, CDR2 SFDVKD, per germline. CDR3 nucleotide sequence: TGTGCCACCAGTGATTTAGGGGGAGAGGAGGAGCAGTTCTTC. Its protein product is CATSDLGGEEEQFF.

This chain links TRBV12-5 with TRBJ1-2; D not certain. V was trimmed by 5 bases and J by 0 bases, leaving 7 bases between them. The CDR3 is 13 amino acids. The germline V gene encodes CDR1 LGHNT and CDR2 FRNRAP. The CDR3: CASGPQTNYGYTF. CDR3 nucleotide sequence: TGTGCTAGTGGTCCACAAACTAACTATGGCTACACCTTC.

In this sample, this clone turned up a few times. J is TRBJ2-7 and V is TRBV15; 9 bases match TRBD1. The J segment lost 4 bases and the V segment lost 5 bases, leaving 12 bases of the junction unmatched. The CDR3 runs 16 residues. Looked up from germline, CDR1 is LNHNV and CDR2 is YYDKDF (reference sequence). The CDR3 DNA sequence: TGTGCCACCAGCGGTGGAACGACAGGGGGGAGATACGAGCAGTACTTC. The encoded protein is CATSGGTTGGRYEQYF.

The chain combines TRBV1 with TRBJ2-2; the table's D call TRBD2 went unverified against the DNA. TRBV1 is reported as a pseudogene. The CDR3 contains 15 residues. This chain's CDR3 is CTSMALAENTGELFF. The CDR3 nucleotides are TGCACCAGCATGGCGCTAGCGGAGAACACCGGGGAGCTGTTTTTT.

This chain uses TRBV23-1 with TRBJ2-5; D is unresolved. TRBV23-1 is designated an ORF whose function remains uncertain. This CDR3 region has 13 residues. V was trimmed by 5 bases and J by 5 bases, leaving 12 bases between them. CDR3 in amino acids: CASSTRHGETQYF. The CDR3 DNA sequence: TGCGCCAGCAGTACCCGACATGGGGAGACCCAGTACTTC.

A note on this clone: Other DNA sequences within the sample encode an identical CDR3. The chain's CDR3 is CASSVDPSYNEQFF. The DNA of the CDR3 is TGTGCCAGCAGCGTAGACCCTAGCTACAATGAGCAGTTCTTC. J is TRBJ2-1 and V is TRBV9; D is undetermined. V was shortened by 0 bases and J by 3 bases, with 7 bases between the two germline ends. Germline V gene lookup returns CDR1 SGDLS and CDR2 YYNGEE. The CDR3 runs 14 residues.

CDR3 sequence: CASSEGGGNTGANVLTF. The CDR3 nucleotides read TGTGCCAGCAGTGAGGGTGGGGGGAATACTGGGGCCAACGTCCTGACTTTC. The rearrangement joins TRBV2 to TRBJ2-6, with TRBD2 as a possible D gene (6 bases). CDR1 is SNHLY and CDR2 is FYNNEI in the germline V gene. The CDR3 is 17 amino acids. V shed 3 bases and J shed 2 bases, with 14 bases lying between them.

The gene calls are TRBV5-1 and TRBJ1-1; the match to TRBD1 covers 10 bases. CDR1 and CDR2 from the germline V gene are SGHRS and YFSETQ. J was trimmed by 3 bases and V by 4 bases; bases with no gene match: 3. The CDR3 totals 14 residues. The CDR3 reads CASSSGTGDTEAFF. CDR3 sequence (DNA): TGCGCCAGCAGCAGCGGGACAGGGGACACTGAAGCTTTCTTT.

The J gene is TRBJ1-1, the V gene TRBV27; D perhaps matches TRBD1 (5 bases). Germline CDR1 MNHEY, CDR2 SMNVEV (reference sequence). The CDR3 extends over 11 amino acids. CDR3 loop: CEAGGDTEAFF. The CDR3 DNA reads as TGTGAGGCCGGGGGTGACACTGAAGCTTTCTTT.